A selection of T cell receptor beta chains follows, all from one sample in a study of T cell changes during pregnancy in multiple sclerosis. TCRdb keeps only in-frame clones here, not all; method: immunoSEQ multiplex PCR. The sample has approximately 40,000 clones, around nine tenths seen once; the top ten hold 0.56%. The specimen was CD4+ T cells from peripheral blood mononuclear cells, collected before pregnancy. These receptors came from a female donor with multiple sclerosis, enrolled in a pregnancy study. Both conserved end residues are part of each CDR3. D genes are given only for firm matches. Clone size, where shown, is once, few, many, or a class for clones that have expanded.

d_call: TRBD1; clone_size: -; j_call: TRBJ1-5; v_call: TRBV30; cdr3_aa: CDTGGSQPQHF; cdr3_nt: TGTGACACAGGGGGCAGTCAGCCCCAGCATTTT
d_call: -; clone_size: -; j_call: TRBJ1-2; v_call: TRBV2; cdr3_aa: CASSVTDANYGYTF; cdr3_nt: TGTGCCAGCAGTGTAACAGATGCTAACTATGGCTACACCTTC
d_call: -; clone_size: once; j_call: TRBJ1-3; v_call: TRBV5-1; cdr3_aa: CASSGSGTGNTIYF; cdr3_nt: TGCGCCAGCAGCGGTTCGGGTACAGGAAACACCATATATTTT
d_call: -; clone_size: -; j_call: TRBJ1-2; v_call: TRBV4-1; cdr3_aa: CASSQFSGYTSARNYGYTF; cdr3_nt: TGCGCCAGCAGCCAATTCTCAGGGTATACGTCGGCCCGTAACTATGGCTACACCTTC
d_call: -; clone_size: -; j_call: TRBJ2-2; v_call: TRBV2; cdr3_aa: CASSEVGWTANTGELFF; cdr3_nt: TGTGCCAGCAGTGAAGTAGGATGGACAGCGAACACCGGGGAGCTGTTTTTT
d_call: TRBD1; clone_size: -; j_call: TRBJ1-5; v_call: TRBV7-2; cdr3_aa: CASSSDRGIQPQHF; cdr3_nt: TGTGCCAGCAGCTCAGACAGGGGTATCCAGCCCCAGCATTTT
d_call: -; clone_size: -; j_call: TRBJ2-2; v_call: TRBV21-1; cdr3_aa: CASSKGLRGIVAGELFF; cdr3_nt: TGTGCCAGCAGCAAAGGTCTTAGGGGCATAGTGGCCGGGGAGCTGTTTTTT
d_call: TRBD2; clone_size: -; j_call: TRBJ2-3; v_call: TRBV5-4; cdr3_aa: CASSLGGLAGGPRTDTQYF; cdr3_nt: TGTGCCAGCAGCTTAGGGGGACTAGCGGGGGGGCCGAGGACAGATACGCAGTATTTT
d_call: TRBD1; clone_size: -; j_call: TRBJ2-4; v_call: TRBV6-6; cdr3_aa: CASSYGTGKNIQYF; cdr3_nt: TGTGCCAGCAGTTACGGGACAGGGAAAAACATTCAGTACTTC
d_call: TRBD2; clone_size: -; j_call: TRBJ2-2; v_call: TRBV6-1; cdr3_aa: CASTLNGGDTGELFF; cdr3_nt: TGTGCCAGCACCCTAAACGGGGGGGACACCGGGGAGCTGTTTTTT
d_call: TRBD1; clone_size: -; j_call: TRBJ1-2; v_call: TRBV4-1; cdr3_aa: CASSQESGQGVGYTF; cdr3_nt: TGCGCCAGCAGCCAAGAGTCCGGACAGGGGGTTGGCTACACCTTC
d_call: -; clone_size: -; j_call: TRBJ2-1; v_call: TRBV7-9; cdr3_aa: CASSKRDFPQFF; cdr3_nt: TGTGCCAGCAGCAAAAGGGACTTCCCGCAGTTCTTC
d_call: TRBD2; clone_size: -; j_call: TRBJ2-7; v_call: TRBV9; cdr3_aa: CASSVGTSGDEQYF; cdr3_nt: TGTGCCAGCAGCGTAGGGACTAGCGGGGACGAGCAGTACTTC
d_call: -; clone_size: -; j_call: TRBJ1-6; v_call: TRBV5-6; cdr3_aa: CASSLWGRGNSPLHF; cdr3_nt: TGTGCCAGCAGCTTGTGGGGGAGGGGTAATTCACCCCTCCACTTT
d_call: TRBD1; clone_size: -; j_call: TRBJ1-2; v_call: TRBV7-2; cdr3_aa: CASSRQGANYGYTF; cdr3_nt: TGTGCCAGCAGCAGACAGGGAGCTAACTATGGCTACACCTTC
d_call: -; clone_size: -; j_call: TRBJ1-2; v_call: TRBV6-5; cdr3_aa: CASRQASSSYTF; cdr3_nt: TGTGCCAGCAGGCAGGCCAGCAGCAGCTACACCTTC
d_call: -; clone_size: once; j_call: TRBJ1-2; v_call: TRBV5-4; cdr3_aa: CASSLDPTGYGYTF; cdr3_nt: TGTGCCAGCAGCTTGGACCCCACGGGGTATGGCTACACCTTC
d_call: -; clone_size: -; j_call: TRBJ2-2; v_call: TRBV7-3; cdr3_aa: CASSPSGTGELFF; cdr3_nt: TGTGCCAGCAGCCCATCAGGAACCGGGGAGCTGTTTTTT
d_call: -; clone_size: once; j_call: TRBJ2-2; v_call: TRBV6-1; cdr3_aa: CASIRDISNTGELFF; cdr3_nt: TGTGCCAGCATTAGGGACATATCGAACACCGGGGAGCTGTTTTTT
d_call: TRBD1; clone_size: -; j_call: TRBJ1-6; v_call: TRBV30; cdr3_aa: CAWSPGQGNSPLHF; cdr3_nt: TGTGCCTGGAGCCCCGGACAGGGTAATTCACCCCTCCACTTT
d_call: TRBD2; clone_size: -; j_call: TRBJ2-1; v_call: TRBV7-9; cdr3_aa: CASSLARLGGGAYNKQFF; cdr3_nt: TGTGCCAGCAGCTTAGCGCGGCTTGGCGGGGGGGCCTACAATAAGCAGTTCTTC
d_call: TRBD1; clone_size: -; j_call: TRBJ1-6; v_call: TRBV5-6; cdr3_aa: CASSSTQQGTRNNSPLHF; cdr3_nt: TGTGCCAGCAGCTCGACACAACAGGGGACTCGGAATAATTCACCCCTCCACTTT
d_call: -; clone_size: -; j_call: TRBJ1-2; v_call: TRBV4-1; cdr3_aa: CASSQAGFNNYGYTF; cdr3_nt: TGCGCCAGCAGCCAAGCGGGGTTTAATAACTATGGCTACACCTTC
d_call: -; clone_size: -; j_call: TRBJ2-5; v_call: TRBV15; cdr3_aa: CATSTGSETQYF; cdr3_nt: TGTGCCACCAGCACGGGATCCGAGACCCAGTACTTC
d_call: -; clone_size: -; j_call: TRBJ1-4; v_call: TRBV5-1; cdr3_aa: CASRGGGEKLFF; cdr3_nt: TGCGCCAGCAGGGGGGGAGGCGAAAAACTGTTTTTT
d_call: TRBD2; clone_size: once; j_call: TRBJ2-6; v_call: TRBV18; cdr3_aa: CASSLGTPGRAGANVLTF; cdr3_nt: TGTGCCAGCTCCTTAGGAACTCCAGGGAGGGCTGGGGCCAACGTCCTGACTTTC
d_call: -; clone_size: -; j_call: TRBJ1-1; v_call: TRBV2; cdr3_aa: CASMGQIGTEAFF; cdr3_nt: TGTGCCAGTATGGGCCAGATAGGCACTGAAGCTTTCTTT
d_call: TRBD2; clone_size: -; j_call: TRBJ2-3; v_call: TRBV5-1; cdr3_aa: CASSLAGGGGLSTDTQYF; cdr3_nt: TGCGCCAGCAGCTTGGCCGGGGGCGGGGGGCTGAGCACAGATACGCAGTATTTT
d_call: -; clone_size: once; j_call: TRBJ1-1; v_call: TRBV2; cdr3_aa: CASSAGGGTEAFF; cdr3_nt: TGTGCCAGCAGTGCGGGAGGAGGAACTGAAGCTTTCTTT
d_call: -; clone_size: -; j_call: TRBJ2-3; v_call: TRBV5-8; cdr3_aa: CASSLGPGERDTQYF; cdr3_nt: TGTGCCAGCAGCTTGGGTCCAGGGGAGAGAGATACGCAGTATTTT
d_call: TRBD1; clone_size: -; j_call: TRBJ2-2; v_call: TRBV7-9; cdr3_aa: CASRSTGGHGELFF; cdr3_nt: TGTGCCAGCCGCTCGACAGGGGGCCACGGGGAGCTGTTTTTT
d_call: -; clone_size: -; j_call: TRBJ2-3; v_call: TRBV7-9; cdr3_aa: CASSLGRSSTDTQYF; cdr3_nt: TGTGCCAGCAGCTTGGGCAGATCTAGCACAGATACGCAGTATTTT
d_call: -; clone_size: once; j_call: TRBJ1-5; v_call: TRBV2; cdr3_aa: CASSGQSNQPQHF; cdr3_nt: TGTGCCAGCAGCGGACAGAGCAATCAGCCCCAGCATTTT
d_call: -; clone_size: -; j_call: TRBJ1-5; v_call: TRBV2; cdr3_aa: CASSRDGRNQPQHF; cdr3_nt: TGTGCCAGCAGTAGGGACGGGAGAAATCAGCCCCAGCATTTT
d_call: TRBD1; clone_size: -; j_call: TRBJ1-6; v_call: TRBV2; cdr3_aa: CASRTGTGGSGSPLHF; cdr3_nt: TGTGCCAGCAGAACCGGGACAGGGGGGTCTGGTTCACCCCTCCACTTT
d_call: -; clone_size: -; j_call: TRBJ1-6; v_call: TRBV19; cdr3_aa: CASSDSSSYYSPLHF; cdr3_nt: TGTGCCAGTAGTGACTCCTCCTCGTATTATTCACCCCTCCACTTT
d_call: TRBD1; clone_size: -; j_call: TRBJ2-1; v_call: TRBV4-1; cdr3_aa: CASSQGQGLSYNEQFF; cdr3_nt: TGCGCCAGCAGCCAAGGACAGGGCCTCTCCTACAATGAGCAGTTCTTC
d_call: TRBD1; clone_size: -; j_call: TRBJ1-3; v_call: TRBV29-1; cdr3_aa: CSVRTGSNSGNTIYF; cdr3_nt: TGCAGCGTAAGGACAGGCTCGAATTCTGGAAACACCATATATTTT
d_call: TRBD1; clone_size: -; j_call: TRBJ1-5; v_call: TRBV10-3; cdr3_aa: CAISLDREGNQPQHF; cdr3_nt: TGTGCCATCAGTTTGGACAGGGAAGGCAATCAGCCCCAGCATTTT
d_call: -; clone_size: -; j_call: TRBJ1-1; v_call: TRBV18; cdr3_aa: CASSPFAGQAGNTEAFF; cdr3_nt: TGTGCCAGCTCACCATTCGCCGGGCAGGCGGGGAACACTGAAGCTTTCTTT
d_call: TRBD2; clone_size: -; j_call: TRBJ2-3; v_call: TRBV7-3; cdr3_aa: CASSLTVRTSGRDTQYF; cdr3_nt: TGTGCCAGCAGCTTAACAGTCCGGACTAGCGGTAGAGATACGCAGTATTTT
d_call: TRBD1; clone_size: -; j_call: TRBJ2-7; v_call: TRBV10-3; cdr3_aa: CAIRGTDYEQYF; cdr3_nt: TGTGCCATCAGGGGGACAGACTACGAGCAGTACTTC
d_call: TRBD1; clone_size: -; j_call: TRBJ2-5; v_call: TRBV29-1; cdr3_aa: CSGSGTGLQETQYF; cdr3_nt: TGCAGCGGATCCGGGACAGGGTTACAAGAGACCCAGTACTTC
d_call: -; clone_size: -; j_call: TRBJ2-6; v_call: TRBV7-8; cdr3_aa: CASSGAAGANVLTF; cdr3_nt: TGTGCCAGCAGCGGAGCGGCTGGGGCCAACGTCCTGACTTTC
d_call: TRBD1; clone_size: -; j_call: TRBJ1-1; v_call: TRBV5-1; cdr3_aa: CASSLVGGPEAFF; cdr3_nt: TGCGCCAGCAGCTTGGTAGGGGGCCCTGAAGCTTTCTTT
d_call: TRBD2; clone_size: -; j_call: TRBJ2-5; v_call: TRBV5-1; cdr3_aa: CASSLGLAGAQETQYF; cdr3_nt: TGCGCCAGCAGCTTGGGTCTAGCGGGGGCCCAAGAGACCCAGTACTTC
d_call: -; clone_size: -; j_call: TRBJ1-2; v_call: TRBV7-2; cdr3_aa: CASSYPPGLYGYTF; cdr3_nt: TGTGCCAGCAGCTATCCCCCAGGGCTCTATGGCTACACCTTC
d_call: TRBD1; clone_size: -; j_call: TRBJ1-5; v_call: TRBV2; cdr3_aa: CASRPGGGRQPQHF; cdr3_nt: TGTGCCAGCAGACCAGGGGGTGGAAGACAGCCCCAGCATTTT
d_call: TRBD2; clone_size: -; j_call: TRBJ2-3; v_call: TRBV5-1; cdr3_aa: CASSLGGLAGTDTQYF; cdr3_nt: TGCGCCAGCAGCTTGGGGGGACTAGCGGGCACAGATACGCAGTATTTT
d_call: -; clone_size: -; j_call: TRBJ1-1; v_call: TRBV6-5; cdr3_aa: CASRGTGRTEAFF; cdr3_nt: TGTGCCAGCAGGGGCACAGGGAGAACTGAAGCTTTCTTT
d_call: -; clone_size: -; j_call: TRBJ1-2; v_call: TRBV29-1; cdr3_aa: CSVGGGFGYTF; cdr3_nt: TGCAGCGTTGGAGGAGGTTTTGGCTACACCTTC
d_call: TRBD2; clone_size: -; j_call: TRBJ2-2; v_call: TRBV5-6; cdr3_aa: CASSLISGAAGELFF; cdr3_nt: TGTGCCAGCAGCTTAATTAGCGGGGCGGCCGGGGAGCTGTTTTTT